The clone carrying this TCR beta chain appeared many times. The data were taken from a study of T cells in Graves' hyperthyroidism and ophthalmopathy. Regions amplified from RNA transcripts were the TCR beta CDR3 regions. The HTBI set primed first-round TCR CDR3 RT-PCR. MiXCR was run by TCRdb on the multiplex PCR reads, yielding one entry per CDR3 protein. The table has a few hundred thousand distinct CDR3 sequences, about a fifth seen once. Source material for PBMCs was around 10 ml fresh peripheral blood. Sequenced sample: blood. The TCR sequence derives from a man aged 18 to 30 with Graves' ophthalmopathy.

The CDR3 region is CASIKGQGQLGEQFF. In DNA, the CDR3 is TGTGCCAGCATTAAGGGACAGGGACAACTGGGTGAGCAGTTCTTC. The chain joins TRBV6-2 or TRBV6-3 to TRBJ2-1, with TRBD1 identical over 9 bases. This CDR3 comprises 15 residues. Losses at the gene ends were 7 bases for V and 9 bases for J; bases not matched to a gene: 13. Germline lookup yields CDR1 MNHEY and CDR2 SVGEGT.